The clone carrying this T cell receptor (beta chain) was observed a few times. Its specificity is unknown. These data are taken from a study of cytomegalovirus exposure and HLA in healthy donors. Study-level points and caveats: In a later analysis, specific HLA alleles were associated with 16,000 or so TCR beta sequences at a 0.05 false discovery rate. The classifier reportedly diagnosed cytomegalovirus status with high sensitivity and specificity.

The CDR3 consists of 15 residues. Germline lookup yields CDR1 SGHKS and CDR2 YYEKEE (reference sequence). V dropped 1 base and J dropped 8 bases, with 18 bases sitting between them. Researchers ran the PCR with 60 Vbeta and 13 Jbeta primers. TCRdb's copy holds only in-frame clones and misses some; the assay was immunoSEQ multiplex PCR. The sample lists 180,000 or so clones; about 75% were seen once. This chain joins TRBV5-5 and TRBJ1-1; D ambiguous. This TCR derives from a man aged 50 or older in good health and CMV-seropositive. Sequencing used PBMCs. The CDR3 reads CASSLFLGSHLEAFF. CDR3 coding DNA: TGTGCCAGCAGCTTGTTTTTGGGGAGCCACCTAGAAGCTTTCTTT.